There are a few counts of the clone carrying this T cell receptor (beta chain). Its antigen is still unknown. There were TCR beta CDR3 regions amplified from RNA transcripts. HTBI primers were employed in a first-round RT-PCR of the TCR CDR3. A single record per CDR3 protein comes from TCRdb applying MiXCR to the multiplex PCR reads. This table holds a few hundred thousand distinct CDR3 sequences, roughly 13% found once. This sample is part of a study of T cells in Graves' hyperthyroidism and ophthalmopathy. Study as a whole: Peripheral blood collection took place at initial diagnosis, before any treatment.

Whole-study results and caveats: A 13 V-J signature model discriminated ophthalmopathy versus stable hyperthyroidism. Ophthalmopathy, which appeared later, was predicted by the model a median roughly 6.5 months before onset.

With 5 bases removed from V and 7 bases from J, the gap between germline ends came to 6 bases. Germline V gene lookup returns CDR1 LGHNT and CDR2 FRNRAP. The CDR3 is 11 residues long. The chain couples TRBV12-5 to TRBJ1-5; D unresolved. The TCR was taken from a woman younger than 30 with Graves' hyperthyroidism. Sample: blood. CDR3 sequence: CASGERQPQHF. CDR3 in DNA: TGTGCTAGTGGTGAGAGACAGCCCCAGCATTTT.